What follows is one T cell receptor beta chain and its context. Its antigen is not identified. This sample is drawn from a study of T cell repertoires in cytomegalovirus infection. Study details: An indication of both CMV infection and matching HLA type came from public TCR beta signatures. Study-level points and caveats: Cumulative public TCR beta family frequency identified CMV carriers with the relevant HLA.

Germline lookup yields CDR1 SNHLY and CDR2 FYNNEI. This CDR3 region has 16 residues. V shed 2 bases and J shed 0 bases, with 12 bases lying between them. TCRdb re-called the reads with MiXCR, one entry per CDR3 protein. The sample has some 110,000 distinct CDR3 sequences, 25% to 35% seen once. This receptor was taken from a human donor in good health (CMV status not recorded). Some clones in this sample may be carry-over from other donors' samples. The sequencing here drew on CD8+ T cells from cultured PBMCs, taken from culture after CMV antigen stimulation. The V gene is TRBV2, the J gene TRBJ2-3; no firm D call. CDR3: CASSERWDLSTDTQYF. CDR3 bases: TGTGCCAGCAGTGAACGCTGGGATTTAAGCACAGATACGCAGTATTTT.